This TCR beta chain was sequenced for a study of blood T cells in healthy people across ages. The table lists this clonotype with a few counts. Antigen: not known. Germline CDR1 is SGHVS and CDR2 is FQNEAQ. The V end lost 5 bases, the J end lost 4 bases, and 17 bases lay between the germline ends. This CDR3 region has 15 residues. Study conclusions and caveats: Changes in expanded clonotypes were possibly confounded, as the CMV status of donors was unknown. There were more naive CD4+ cells and higher diversity in long-lived donors than in aged donors. There was a strong correlation between TCR beta diversity and naive T cell percentage.

Combining a sample-barcoded 5' primer with a J-beta primer mix, a second PCR ran for roughly 7 to 11 cycles. With 12 random nucleotides, a template-switch adaptor tagged each individual cDNA molecule. TCRdb re-analysed the 5' RACE reads in MiXCR, keeping a single row per CDR3 protein. Of roughly 2 million distinct CDR3 sequences listed, about 50% are singletons. V and J are TRBV7-8 and TRBJ1-2, with no clear D. The sample consisted of blood. The sequence was obtained from a woman in her thirties or forties in good health. The CDR3 DNA follows: TGTGCCAGCAGCCAAAGGCAGTCTACGGGCTATGGCTACACCTTC. Its translation is CASSQRQSTGYGYTF. Full variable domain (rest looked up from reference TRBV7-8 and TRBJ1-2): GAGVSQSPRYKVAKRGQDVALRCDPISGHVSLFWYQQALGQGPEFLTYFQNEAQLDKSGLPSDRFFAERPEGSVSTLKIQRTQQEDSAVYLCASSQRQSTGYGYTFGSGTRLTVV.